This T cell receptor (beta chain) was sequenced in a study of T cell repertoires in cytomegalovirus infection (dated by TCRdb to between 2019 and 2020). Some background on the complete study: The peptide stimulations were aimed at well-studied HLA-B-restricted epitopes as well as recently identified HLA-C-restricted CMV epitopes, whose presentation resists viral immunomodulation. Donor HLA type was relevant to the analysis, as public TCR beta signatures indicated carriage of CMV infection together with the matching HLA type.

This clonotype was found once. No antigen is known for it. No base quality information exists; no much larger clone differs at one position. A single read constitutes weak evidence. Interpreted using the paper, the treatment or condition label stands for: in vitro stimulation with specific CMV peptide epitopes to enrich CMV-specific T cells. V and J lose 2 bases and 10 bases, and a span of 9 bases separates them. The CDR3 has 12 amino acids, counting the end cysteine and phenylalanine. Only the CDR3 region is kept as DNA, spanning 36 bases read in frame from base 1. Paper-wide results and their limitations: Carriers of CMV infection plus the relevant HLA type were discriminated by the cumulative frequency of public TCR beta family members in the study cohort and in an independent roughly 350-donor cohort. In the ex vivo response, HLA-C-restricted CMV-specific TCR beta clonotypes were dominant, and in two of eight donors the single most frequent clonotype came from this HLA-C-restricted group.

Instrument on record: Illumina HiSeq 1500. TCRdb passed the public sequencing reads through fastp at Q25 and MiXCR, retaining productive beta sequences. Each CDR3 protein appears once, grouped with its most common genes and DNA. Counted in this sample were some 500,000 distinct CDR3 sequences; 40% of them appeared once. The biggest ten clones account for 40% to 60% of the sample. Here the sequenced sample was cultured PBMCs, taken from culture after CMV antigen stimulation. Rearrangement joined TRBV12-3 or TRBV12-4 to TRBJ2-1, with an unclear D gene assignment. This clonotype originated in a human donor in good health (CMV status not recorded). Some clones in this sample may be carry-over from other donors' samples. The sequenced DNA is TGTGCCAGCAGTTTACTGAGCAGGGAGCAGTTCTTC. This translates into CASSLLSREQFF.